A selection of T cell receptor beta chains follows, all from one sample in a study of T cells in Graves' hyperthyroidism and ophthalmopathy. One entry per CDR3 protein results from TCRdb running MiXCR on the multiplex PCR reads. The repertoire holds around 520,000 distinct CDR3 sequences, around 24% seen once, with approximately 10% in the top ten. Sequences were obtained from blood. These receptors were collected from a woman aged 25-40 years with Graves' ophthalmopathy. Both conserved end residues are part of each CDR3. D genes are given only for firm matches. Size is stated for part of the rows, as once, few or many counts, or as a class when the clone is expanded.

CDR3aa: CSVPGTFGYTF
CDR3nt: TGCAGCGTTCCCGGGACGTTTGGCTACACCTTC
j_gene: TRBJ1-2
d_gene: .
abundance: .
v_gene: TRBV29-1

CDR3aa: CASRPPTSGGAYGELFF
CDR3nt: TGTGCCAGCAGACCACCGACTAGCGGGGGGGCCTACGGGGAGCTGTTTTTT
j_gene: TRBJ2-2
d_gene: TRBD2
abundance: many
v_gene: TRBV28

CDR3aa: CSASDGPYYEQYF
CDR3nt: TGCAGTGCTAGCGACGGGCCTTATTACGAGCAGTACTTC
j_gene: TRBJ2-7
d_gene: .
abundance: .
v_gene: TRBV20-1

CDR3aa: CASSYSRQQETQYF
CDR3nt: TGTGCCAGCAGTTACTCGCGACAGCAAGAGACCCAGTACTTC
j_gene: TRBJ2-5
d_gene: .
abundance: many
v_gene: TRBV6-5

CDR3aa: CASSPGSYNEQFF
CDR3nt: TGTGCCAGCAGCCCAGGGTCCTACAATGAGCAGTTCTTC
j_gene: TRBJ2-1
d_gene: .
abundance: .
v_gene: TRBV7-3

CDR3aa: CASSFRMGTEAFF
CDR3nt: TGTGCCAGCAGCTTCCGGATGGGGACTGAAGCTTTCTTT
j_gene: TRBJ1-1
d_gene: .
abundance: .
v_gene: TRBV11-1

CDR3aa: CASVNSDSGLCQPQHF
CDR3nt: TGTGCCAGTGTAAATTCGGACAGTGGCTTATGTCAGCCCCAGCATTTT
j_gene: TRBJ1-5
d_gene: .
abundance: .
v_gene: TRBV19

CDR3aa: CASGFGSEAFF
CDR3nt: TGTGCTAGTGGTTTCGGGAGTGAAGCTTTCTTT
j_gene: TRBJ1-1
d_gene: .
abundance: .
v_gene: TRBV12-5

CDR3aa: CASGTGGYQPQHF
CDR3nt: TGTGCCTCAGGGACAGGGGGCTATCAGCCCCAGCATTTT
j_gene: TRBJ1-5
d_gene: TRBD1
abundance: many
v_gene: TRBV27

CDR3aa: CATQRQGGGKLFF
CDR3nt: TGTGCCACCCAAAGACAGGGAGGGGGAAAACTGTTTTTT
j_gene: TRBJ1-4
d_gene: TRBD1
abundance: .
v_gene: TRBV24-1

CDR3aa: CASSEYGYGYTF
CDR3nt: TGTGCCAGCAGTGAATACGGCTATGGCTACACCTTC
j_gene: TRBJ1-2
d_gene: .
abundance: many
v_gene: TRBV25-1

CDR3aa: CASNYRVSYEQYF
CDR3nt: TGTGCCAGCAACTACAGGGTATCCTACGAGCAGTACTTC
j_gene: TRBJ2-7
d_gene: .
abundance: many
v_gene: TRBV2

CDR3aa: CASSVSGTGNQPQHF
CDR3nt: TGTGCCAGCAGCGTCAGCGGGACAGGGAATCAGCCCCAGCATTTT
j_gene: TRBJ1-5
d_gene: TRBD1
abundance: .
v_gene: TRBV9

CDR3aa: CASSFRLGQYGYTF
CDR3nt: TGCGCCAGCAGCTTTCGTCTCGGGCAGTATGGCTACACCTTC
j_gene: TRBJ1-2
d_gene: .
abundance: many
v_gene: TRBV5-1

CDR3aa: CAISGSGRFYEQYF
CDR3nt: TGTGCCATCAGTGGGAGCGGACGGTTCTACGAGCAGTACTTC
j_gene: TRBJ2-7
d_gene: .
abundance: .
v_gene: TRBV10-3

CDR3aa: CASSSSGGPNTEAFF
CDR3nt: TGTGCCAGCAGCTCCTCAGGGGGCCCCAACACTGAAGCTTTCTTT
j_gene: TRBJ1-1
d_gene: TRBD1
abundance: many
v_gene: TRBV7-3

CDR3aa: CASSVELVVGQGPYGYTF
CDR3nt: TGTGCCAGCAGCGTAGAGCTGGTAGTGGGACAGGGACCATATGGCTACACCTTC
j_gene: TRBJ1-2
d_gene: TRBD1
abundance: .
v_gene: TRBV9

CDR3aa: CATSDPWTGSVYGYTF
CDR3nt: TGTGCCACCAGTGATCCTTGGACAGGGTCCGTCTATGGCTACACCTTC
j_gene: TRBJ1-2
d_gene: TRBD1
abundance: .
v_gene: TRBV24-1

CDR3aa: CAISRGTADEAFF
CDR3nt: TGTGCCATCAGTCGGGGGACAGCCGATGAAGCTTTCTTT
j_gene: TRBJ1-1
d_gene: TRBD1
abundance: .
v_gene: TRBV10-3

CDR3aa: CASRRLRSGTEAFF
CDR3nt: TGTGCCAGCAGACGGCTCAGGAGTGGCACTGAAGCTTTCTTT
j_gene: TRBJ1-1
d_gene: .
abundance: .
v_gene: TRBV6-1

CDR3aa: CASSEGGDAYEQYF
CDR3nt: TGTGCCAGCAGTGAAGGGGGGGATGCCTACGAGCAGTACTTC
j_gene: TRBJ2-7
d_gene: .
abundance: .
v_gene: TRBV2

CDR3aa: CASSLEIMGGETQYF
CDR3nt: TGTGCCAGCAGCTTGGAGATCATGGGAGGAGAGACCCAGTACTTC
j_gene: TRBJ2-5
d_gene: .
abundance: many
v_gene: TRBV7-9

CDR3aa: CASSHGSAQETQYF
CDR3nt: TGTGCCAGCAGCCACGGGAGCGCCCAAGAGACCCAGTACTTC
j_gene: TRBJ2-5
d_gene: .
abundance: .
v_gene: TRBV3-1

CDR3aa: CASSEGDYTEAFF
CDR3nt: TGTGCCAGCAGTGAGGGGGATTACACTGAAGCTTTCTTT
j_gene: TRBJ1-1
d_gene: .
abundance: many
v_gene: TRBV25-1

CDR3aa: CAISPGTGYEQYF
CDR3nt: TGTGCCATCAGTCCCGGGACAGGGTACGAGCAGTACTTC
j_gene: TRBJ2-7
d_gene: TRBD1
abundance: .
v_gene: TRBV10-3